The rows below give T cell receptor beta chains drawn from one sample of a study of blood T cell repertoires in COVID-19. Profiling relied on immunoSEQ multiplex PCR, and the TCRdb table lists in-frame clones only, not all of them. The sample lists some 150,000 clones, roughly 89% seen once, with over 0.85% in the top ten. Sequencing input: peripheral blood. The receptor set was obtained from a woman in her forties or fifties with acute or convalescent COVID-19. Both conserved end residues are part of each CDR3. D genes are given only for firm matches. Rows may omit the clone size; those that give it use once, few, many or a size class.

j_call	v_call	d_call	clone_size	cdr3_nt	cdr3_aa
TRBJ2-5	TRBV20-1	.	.	TGCAGTGCTAGTTGGGCAGGGGTGGAGACCCAGTACTTC	CSASWAGVETQYF
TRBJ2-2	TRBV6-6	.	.	TGTGCCAGCAGAGACTTAATGGACACCGGGGAGCTGTTTTTT	CASRDLMDTGELFF
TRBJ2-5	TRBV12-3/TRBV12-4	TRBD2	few	TGTGCCAGCAGTGGACTAGCGGGAGAGACCCAGTACTTC	CASSGLAGETQYF
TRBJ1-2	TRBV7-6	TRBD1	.	TGTGCCAGCAGCTTAGCCCCTCTCCGGCGGACAGGGGAGGATGGCTACACCTTC	CASSLAPLRRTGEDGYTF
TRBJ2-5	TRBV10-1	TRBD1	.	TGCGCCAGCAGTGAGGGGACAGGCCCCAGGGAGACCCAGTACTTC	CASSEGTGPRETQYF
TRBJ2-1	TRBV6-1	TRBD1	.	TGTGCCAGCAGTGAAGCGGTGGGACAGGTCCACAATGAGCAGTTCTTC	CASSEAVGQVHNEQFF
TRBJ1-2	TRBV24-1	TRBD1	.	TGTGCCACCAGTGAGGGACAGGGATATGGCTACACCTTC	CATSEGQGYGYTF
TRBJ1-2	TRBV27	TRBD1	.	TGTGCCAGCAGTTGGGACAGGGGGGCTGGCTACACCTTC	CASSWDRGAGYTF
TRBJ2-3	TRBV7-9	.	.	TGTGCCAGCAGCCTTGAGACAGATACGCAGTATTTT	CASSLETDTQYF
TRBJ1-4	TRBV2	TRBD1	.	TGTGCCAGCATGGACAGGGAGGATGAAAAACTGTTTTTT	CASMDREDEKLFF
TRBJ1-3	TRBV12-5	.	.	TGTGCTAGTGGTTTGCAACGTCTACTAGGAAACACCATATATTTT	CASGLQRLLGNTIYF
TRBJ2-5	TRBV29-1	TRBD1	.	TGCAGCATACTCCAGGGGGTACGGGAGACCCAGTACTTC	CSILQGVRETQYF
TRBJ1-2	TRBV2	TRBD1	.	TGTGCCAGCAGTTTAGGACAGGGTGTGAACTATGGCTACACCTTC	CASSLGQGVNYGYTF
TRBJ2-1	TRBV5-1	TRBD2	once	TGCGCCAGCAGCTTGGGTAGCGGGAGGGCCTACAATGAGCAGTTCTTC	CASSLGSGRAYNEQFF
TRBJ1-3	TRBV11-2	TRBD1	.	TGTGCCAGCAGTTCAACGGGACAGGGGGTAACTGGAAACACCATATATTTT	CASSSTGQGVTGNTIYF
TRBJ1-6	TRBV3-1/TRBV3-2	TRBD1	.	TGTGCCAGCAGCCTACAACCGACAGGGGATTCACCCCTCCACTTT	CASSLQPTGDSPLHF
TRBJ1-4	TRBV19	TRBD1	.	TGTGCCAGTAGTGCTGACCGGGACAGGGGGGGAGAAAAACTGTTTTTT	CASSADRDRGGEKLFF
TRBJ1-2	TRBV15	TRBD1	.	TGTGCCACCAGCAGCGGTGACGGGACAGGGATCGACTATGGCTACACCTTC	CATSSGDGTGIDYGYTF